This T cell receptor beta chain is drawn from a study of pediatric ulcerative colitis (dated by TCRdb to between 2018 and 2021). Describing the broader study: Ten or so newly diagnosed, treatment-naive pediatric ulcerative colitis patients and a few non-IBD control children each provided paired blood and rectal samples.

General findings and caveats noted by the study authors: Because the repertoires came from total lymphocyte DNA, rare subsets such as regulatory T cells may have patterns that are not reflected. For technical reasons, blood samples from a couple of patients gave substantially fewer templates, and these samples were excluded from the blood-rectal overlap analysis. Compared with controls, ulcerative colitis patients showed significantly higher autologous blood-rectal clonal overlap, a finding that suggests increased T cell trafficking to inflamed tissue. T cells from blood may have been included in the rectal pinch biopsies, particularly in patients with overt colitis. Only a few individuals were included in the healthy control group, which was small. Two rectal CDR3 clonotypes turned up in every ulcerative colitis patient but in none of the controls. Rectal repertoire features separated controls, mild-moderate and acute severe colitis patients; acute severe colitis showed reduced rectal diversity due to clonal expansions.

The CDR3 has 14 amino acids, counting the end cysteine and phenylalanine. Only CDR3 DNA remains: 42 bases, in frame from the first base. In the germline V gene, CDR1 corresponds to SGHRS and CDR2 to YFSETQ. V is clipped by 1 base and J by 0 bases, and the sequence between their germline boundaries is 7 bases long. Rearranged CDR3 beta regions were amplified from genomic DNA with multiplex V and J primers using the immunoSEQ TRB Survey service. To keep sequencing depth the same across samples, survey-level depth of up to 500,000 reads per sample was applied. The libraries were purified, combined into pools and sequenced with Illumina technology. Regarding the original processing steps: Productive clonality, sample overlap, pairwise scatters, CDR3 beta length, V/D/J gene usage and productiveness were assessed with immunoSEQ online tools. Calculated diversity was defined as the number of unique rearrangements divided by total templates, multiplied by 100, and Shannon and Simpson indices were computed as well. For principal component analysis, Z-score normalized data were analyzed with the R prcomp function and the ggbiplot package. Blood-rectal clonal overlap within each subject was quantified with Morisita's index. The table comes from immuneACCESS by way of TCRdb, which keeps in-frame sequences with V and J called. Part of the clones is missing from these tables; in studies checked, under half for an unresolved V gene and the rest for unknown reasons. V and J calls and clone size are those listed in that table; D and trimming were worked out from the DNA. The sample profile shows about 11,000 clones; roughly 80% of them were found once. The ten largest clones represent around 3.9% of the sample.

This clone occurred a few times. The clone's antigen remains unknown. Within one base of it there is no much larger clone, and no base qualities were kept. One to two pinch biopsies were taken from the rectum for research during colonoscopy. The control children had a colonoscopy because IBD was suspected, but their endoscopy was normal both macroscopically and histologically, and none were diagnosed with IBD within the following year. Before DNA was isolated, the rectal biopsies underwent proteinase K digestion. The Wizard kit (Promega) was used to extract genomic DNA from blood and intestinal samples.

The receptor was derived from a girl between 10 and 17 years old who was a control in a study of pediatric ulcerative colitis. Sequencing used gut tissue. The rearranged segments are TRBV5-1 and TRBJ1-1; the D gene remains uncertain. DNA sequence: TGCGCCAGCAGCTTGTGGCCGGTGAACACTGAAGCTTTCTTT. The encoded protein is CASSLWPVNTEAFF.